This T cell receptor beta chain came from a study of CD8 T cells in ankylosing spondylitis. The study, taken as a whole, reports: Seemingly characteristic of ankylosing spondylitis blood was a TCR beta motif consisting of 7 or 8 highly homologous variants. Researchers report that disease-linked clones proved CD8+ and relatively rare in peripheral blood.

The CDR3 covers 16 residues. V gave up 6 bases and J gave up 3 bases; unmatched junction bases: 11. Germline loops: CDR1 ENHRY, CDR2 SYGVKD. TCRdb re-derived calls from the 5' RACE reads in MiXCR, one entry per CDR3 protein. The table lists 100,000 or so distinct CDR3 sequences, around 8.5% of them singletons. Remarks on this clonotype: Its antigen remains unidentified.

This receptor was obtained from a male donor with ankylosing spondylitis. The chain couples TRBV10-3 to TRBJ2-3; 8 positions agree with TRBD1. Sequenced material: blood, either unsorted or a sorted T cell fraction (not recorded which). CDR3 sequence: CAISGPLTGETDTQYF. Here the CDR3 DNA reads TGTGCCATCAGCGGACCCCTGACAGGGGAGACAGATACGCAGTATTTT.